This entry lists 28 T cell receptor beta chains sequenced from one sample in a study of cytomegalovirus exposure and HLA in healthy donors (dated by TCRdb to 2017 to 2019). Libraries came from the immunoSEQ multiplex PCR assay. The multiplex PCR relied on a mix of 60 forward primers for TCR Vbeta segments and 13 reverse primers for TCR Jbeta segments. TCRdb took this table from immuneACCESS and kept in-frame rearrangements with V and J called. Such tables lack part of the clones; where checked against another copy, unresolved V genes explain under half of the gap, and the rest is unexplained. This sample gives 55,000 to 70,000 clones in total; approximately 60% of them show up just once. Of the sample, over 2.5% is held by the ten largest clones. Sample: PBMCs. Receptor source: a woman aged 45-65 years in good health and CMV-seronegative.

The chain is built from TRBV6-6 and TRBJ1-5, with a tentative D call TRBD1 (5 bases). The CDR3 length is 16 residues. Germline CDR1 MNHNY, CDR2 SVGAGI (reference sequence). Trimming cost V 0 bases and J 1 base, with 10 bases left between them. This CDR3 is CASSYSRGGSNQPQHF. Written as DNA, the CDR3 is TGTGCCAGCAGTTACTCTAGGGGTGGGAGCAATCAGCCCCAGCATTTT.

The rearrangement uses TRBV27 and TRBJ2-7, with 8 bases lining up with TRBD2. This CDR3 has 13 amino acids. The V gene's germline CDR1 is MNHEY and CDR2 SMNVEV (reference sequence). V lost 6 bases, J lost 4 bases, and 5 bases stayed unmatched. The CDR3 DNA follows: TGTGCCAGCAGCTTTAGCGGGGTATACGAGCAGTACTTC. Amino acid sequence: CASSFSGVYEQYF.

This rearrangement joins TRBV2 to TRBJ2-7, with 8 bases that match TRBD1. V dropped 6 bases and J dropped 2; count of bases not matched to a gene: 3. This CDR3 contains 13 residues. Germline CDR1 SNHLY, CDR2 FYNNEI. The CDR3: CASSDRGPYEQYF. CDR3 bases: TGTGCCAGCAGCGACAGGGGACCCTACGAGCAGTACTTC.

The rearrangement uses TRBV5-6 and TRBJ2-5, with 7 bases identical to TRBD2. The J segment lost 4 bases and the V segment lost 3 bases, leaving 15 bases of the junction unmatched. Per the germline V gene, CDR1 is SGHDT and CDR2 is YYEEEE. The CDR3 is 17 amino acids. The CDR3 region is CASSWGGGMTSRETQYF. The CDR3 DNA sequence: TGTGCCAGCAGCTGGGGCGGCGGGATGACTAGCCGAGAGACCCAGTACTTC.

The chain links TRBV11-2 to TRBJ2-2; D unresolved. Looked up from germline, CDR1 is SGHAT and CDR2 is FQNNGV. Trimming took 6 bases from V and 4 from J, leaving 15 bases between them. This CDR3 spans 15 amino acids. Written as DNA, the CDR3 is TGTGCCAGCAGGGCAGCCGGAACGGGCACCGGGGAGCTGTTTTTT. This codes for CASRAAGTGTGELFF.

The V and J genes are TRBV4-3 and TRBJ2-3; D gene uncertain. Trimming took 0 bases from V and 6 from J, leaving 19 bases between them. CDR3 length equals 17 residues. Germline V gene lookup returns CDR1 LGHNA and CDR2 YSLEER. CDR3 nucleotides: TGCGCCAGCAGCCAAGAAGGAGATGGAAACTATTGGGATACGCAGTATTTT. Protein: CASSQEGDGNYWDTQYF.

V and J are TRBV29-1 and TRBJ2-1; TRBD1 might be the D (6 bases). The CDR3 length is 14 residues. V gave up 7 bases and J gave up 2 bases, with 15 bases separating them. Germline V gives CDR1 SQVTM, CDR2 ANQGSEA. The CDR3 is CSAQQDRTYNEQFF. In nucleotides, the CDR3 is TGCAGCGCCCAGCAGGACAGAACCTACAATGAGCAGTTCTTC.

This clone was counted only a few times. This chain connects TRBV29-1 to TRBJ2-3; TRBD2 matches 16 bases. Germline CDR1 SQVTM, CDR2 ANQGSEA. The CDR3 totals 17 residues. The V gene end was trimmed by 8 bases and the J gene end by 2 bases; junction bases not matched to a gene: 10. The CDR3 DNA is TGCAGCTACGAGGGACTAGCGGGAGGGATTTCCACAGATACGCAGTATTTT. This codes for CSYEGLAGGISTDTQYF.

The chain combines TRBV7-2 with TRBJ2-6, with a weak D call TRBD1 (5 bases). The CDR3 consists of 15 residues. Trimming pared 5 bases from V and 4 bases from J, leaving 12 bases between. Per germline, CDR1 SGHTA and CDR2 FQGNSA. The CDR3 DNA reads as TGTGCCAGCAGCGGCGTCAGGGTCGGGGCCAACGTCCTGACTTTC. This gives the protein CASSGVRVGANVLTF.

This clone was counted a few times. V usage is TRBV30 and J usage is TRBJ2-3, with D perhaps TRBD2 (6 bases). Germline V gene sequence: CDR1 GTSNPN, CDR2 SVGIG (reference sequence). V was trimmed by 3 bases and J by 2 bases, leaving 18 bases between them. This CDR3 has 16 amino acids. The CDR3 DNA is TGTGCCTGGAGCCCTGGTTGGGGGGAGGCCACAGATACGCAGTATTTT. Its protein is CAWSPGWGEATDTQYF.

This clone was observed a few times. The V call is TRBV5-4, the J call TRBJ2-2; tentative D call: TRBD1 (5 bases). V was cut by 1 base and J by 5 bases, with 15 bases left in between. Germline V gives CDR1 SGHNT, CDR2 YYREEE (reference sequence). There are 16 residues in the CDR3. CDR3 DNA: TGTGCCAGCAGCTTGCTATCCATAGGGGAAACCGGGGAGCTGTTTTTT. It codes for CASSLLSIGETGELFF.

V gene TRBV5-1 combines with J gene TRBJ2-7, with TRBD2 matching over 9 bases. The CDR3 length is 16 residues. Germline loops: CDR1 SGHRS, CDR2 YFSETQ. V dropped 1 base and J dropped 4; count of bases not matched to a gene: 9. As DNA, the CDR3 is TGCGCCAGCAGCTTGAGGCCGGCGGGAGGGCCGTACGAGCAGTACTTC. Its translation is CASSLRPAGGPYEQYF.

This clone was seen only a few times. One junction end disagrees with the germline gene, perhaps due to a read error. V gene TRBV7-7 combines with J gene TRBJ2-7; TRBD2 agrees at 8 bases. Germline CDR1 and CDR2: SSHAT and FNYEAQ (reference sequence). This CDR3 is built from 13 residues. CDR3 loop: CASSPGTSREQYF. Here the CDR3 DNA reads TGTGCTAGCAGCCCCGGGACTAGTCGCGAGCAGTACTTC.

This clone was detected a few times. An end of the junction does not agree with germline; a read error may underlie this. The chain is built from TRBV7-7 and TRBJ2-1; D perhaps matches TRBD2 (5 bases). This CDR3 is built from 15 residues. The germline gives CDR1 SSHAT, CDR2 FNYEAQ (reference sequence). CDR3 sequence: CASSLLGASYNEQFF. The CDR3 nucleotides are TGTGCTAGCAGCTTACTAGGAGCGTCCTACAATGAGCAGTTCTTC.

This clone was detected a few times. The chain carries TRBV18 and TRBJ1-4; possible D gene TRBD1, 6 bases. Germline V gene data show CDR1 as KGHSH and CDR2 as LQKENI. This CDR3 comprises 16 residues. The V and J ends lost 5 bases and 0 bases respectively, with 13 bases between them. The CDR3 sequence is CASSSSTGATNEKLFF. The CDR3 nucleotides are TGTGCCAGCTCATCCTCGACAGGAGCAACTAATGAAAAACTGTTTTTT.

The J gene is TRBJ2-7, the V gene TRBV5-6; 7 positions match TRBD2. The junction had 5 bases not matched to a gene; V was cut back by 2 bases and J by 0 bases. Germline V CDR1 and CDR2: SGHDT, YYEEEE. The CDR3 runs to 15 residues. CDR3 DNA sequence: TGTGCCAGCAGCTTCTTTAGCGGGTCCTCCTACGAGCAGTACTTC. Translating it yields CASSFFSGSSYEQYF.

The CDR3 loop reads CASSLGGTGGSRETQYF. The CDR3, as DNA: TGTGCCAGCAGCTTAGGAGGGACAGGGGGCAGTAGGGAGACCCAGTACTTC. V and J are TRBV7-2 and TRBJ2-5, with 12 bases identical to TRBD1. Trimming took 1 base from V and 5 from J; bases not matched to a gene: 8. The CDR3 runs 17 residues. From germline, CDR1 is SGHTA and CDR2 FQGNSA. Full variable domain (rest looked up from reference TRBV7-2 and TRBJ2-5): GAGVSQSPSNKVTEKGKDVELRCDPISGHTALYWYRQSLGQGLEFLIYFQGNSAPDKSGLPSDRFSAERTGGSVSTLTIQRTQQEDSAVYLCASSLGGTGGSRETQYFGPGTRLLVL.

V and J are TRBV13 and TRBJ2-3; 7 bases align to TRBD2. The V and J ends lost 0 bases and 2 bases, in that order; junction bases with no gene match: 5. The CDR3 is 16 amino acids. Per the germline V gene, CDR1 is PRHDT and CDR2 is FYEKMQ (reference sequence). The CDR3 is CASSLGSGTTTDTQYF. The CDR3 nucleotides are TGTGCCAGCAGCTTAGGGTCCGGGACTACCACAGATACGCAGTATTTT.

This rearrangement joins TRBV18 to TRBJ1-1; 7 positions agree with TRBD1. The CDR3 contains 15 residues. Unmatched junction bases numbered 6, after V lost 4 bases and J lost 1 base. Per the germline V gene, CDR1 is KGHSH and CDR2 is LQKENI. CDR3 in amino acids: CASSRDRNSNTEAFF. The CDR3 DNA sequence: TGTGCCAGCTCACGGGACAGAAATTCGAACACTGAAGCTTTCTTT.

The V call is TRBV9, the J call TRBJ2-1, with TRBD2 matching over 8 bases. V gave up 0 bases and J gave up 2 bases; unmatched junction bases: 7. The CDR3 is 17 residues long. Germline CDR1 reads SGDLS; CDR2 reads YYNGEE. This CDR3 is CASSVAELAGTYNEQFF. CDR3 DNA: TGTGCCAGCAGCGTAGCGGAGCTAGCGGGTACCTACAATGAGCAGTTCTTC.

V is TRBV6-5 and J is TRBJ1-2; D possibly corresponds to TRBD1 (5 bases). The V gene's germline CDR1 is MNHEY and CDR2 SVGAGI. This CDR3 has 13 amino acids. Deletions cut 4 bases from V and 5 bases from J, with 11 bases between. CDR3: CASSSPGGYGYTF. CDR3 coding DNA: TGTGCCAGCAGTTCCCCGGGGGGGTATGGCTACACCTTC.

The chain combines TRBV27 with TRBJ2-1, with 7 nucleotides matching TRBD2. After removal of 2 bases from V and 13 bases from J, the junction contained 11 bases not matched to a gene. Looked up from germline, CDR1 is MNHEY and CDR2 is SMNVEV (reference sequence). CDR3 length: 14 amino acids. The DNA for the CDR3 is TGTGCCAGCAGTTTAGCGGGAGCTGTTGGGTTACAGTTCTTC. Encoded protein: CASSLAGAVGLQFF.

The V and J genes are TRBV27 and TRBJ2-1, with D possibly being TRBD1 (5 bases). Trimming pared 3 bases from V and 6 bases from J, leaving 12 bases between. CDR1 is MNHEY and CDR2 is SMNVEV in the germline V gene (reference sequence). The CDR3 extends over 14 amino acids. Here the CDR3 DNA reads TGTGCCAGCAGTTTCAGGGTGATAGGCAATGAGCAGTTCTTC. Encoded protein: CASSFRVIGNEQFF.

This clone showed up many times. The chain combines TRBV28 with TRBJ2-5; 11 nucleotides agree with TRBD2. This CDR3 spans 14 amino acids. CDR1 is MDHEN and CDR2 is SYDVKM in the germline V gene. With V trimmed by 6 bases and J by 4 bases, 4 bases remained unmatched. The CDR3: CASRTSGSGETQYF. CDR3 DNA: TGTGCCAGCAGAACTAGCGGGAGTGGAGAGACCCAGTACTTC.

This clone has a single count. The chain employs TRBV2 and TRBJ1-2; no reliable D call. V was trimmed by 11 bases and J by 4 bases, leaving 14 bases between them. The CDR3 runs to 12 residues. Germline V gives CDR1 SNHLY, CDR2 FYNNEI. CDR3 DNA: TGTGCCGGAGCACGGCAGATCTATGGCTACACCTTC. Its translation is CAGARQIYGYTF.

The chain recombines TRBV9 with TRBJ2-1, with a possible D match to TRBD1 (6 bases). Between the trimmed V and J ends, which lost 3 bases and 0 bases, there was a span of 16 bases. This CDR3 has 17 residues. Germline V gives CDR1 SGDLS, CDR2 YYNGEE. CDR3 residues: CASSGTAKKSSYNEQFF. CDR3 sequence (DNA): TGTGCCAGCAGCGGGACAGCCAAAAAGAGCTCCTACAATGAGCAGTTCTTC.

The chain couples TRBV30 to TRBJ2-4; TRBD2 agrees at 11 bases. The CDR3 has 16 amino acids. V was clipped by 1 base and J by 7 bases; unmatched bases: 9. Looked up from germline, CDR1 is GTSNPN and CDR2 is SVGIG (reference sequence). This CDR3 is CAWSDSLAGGRNIQYF. In DNA, the CDR3 is TGTGCCTGGAGTGACTCTTTAGCGGGGGGGAGGAACATTCAGTACTTC. Supplemented by reference TRBV30 and TRBJ2-4, the full variable domain reads SQTIHQWPATLVQPVGSPLSLECTVEGTSNPNLYWYRQAAGRGLQLLFYSVGIGQISSEVPQNLSASRPQDRQFILSSKKLLLSDSGFYLCAWSDSLAGGRNIQYFGAGTRLSVL.

This clone was counted only a few times. This chain joins TRBV27 and TRBJ1-1, with D perhaps TRBD1 (6 bases). V shed 8 bases and J shed 5 bases, with 18 bases lying between them. CDR1 and CDR2 (germline): MNHEY, SMNVEV (reference sequence). CDR3 size: 14 residues. The CDR3 protein is CASQIRGGGTEAFF. In DNA form, the CDR3 reads TGTGCCAGCCAAATCAGGGGAGGGGGGACTGAAGCTTTCTTT.